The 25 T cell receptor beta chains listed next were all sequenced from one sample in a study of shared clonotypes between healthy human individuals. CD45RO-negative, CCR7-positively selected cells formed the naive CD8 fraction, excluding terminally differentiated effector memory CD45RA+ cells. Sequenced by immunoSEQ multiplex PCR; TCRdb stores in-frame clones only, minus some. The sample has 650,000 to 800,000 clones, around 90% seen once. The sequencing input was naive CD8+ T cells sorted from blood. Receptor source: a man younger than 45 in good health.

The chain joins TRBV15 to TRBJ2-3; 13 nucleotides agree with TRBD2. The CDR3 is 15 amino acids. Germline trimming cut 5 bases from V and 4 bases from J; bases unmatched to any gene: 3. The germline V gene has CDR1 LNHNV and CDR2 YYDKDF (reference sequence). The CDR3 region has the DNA TGTGCCACCAGCGCCGGACTAGCGGGAGCAGATACGCAGTATTTT. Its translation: CATSAGLAGADTQYF.

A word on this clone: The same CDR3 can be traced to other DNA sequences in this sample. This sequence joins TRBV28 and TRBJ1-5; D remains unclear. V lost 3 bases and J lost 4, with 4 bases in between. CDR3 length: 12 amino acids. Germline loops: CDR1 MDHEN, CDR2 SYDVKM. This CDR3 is CASSFRNQPQHF. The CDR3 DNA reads TGTGCCAGCAGTTTTCGGAATCAGCCCCAGCATTTT.

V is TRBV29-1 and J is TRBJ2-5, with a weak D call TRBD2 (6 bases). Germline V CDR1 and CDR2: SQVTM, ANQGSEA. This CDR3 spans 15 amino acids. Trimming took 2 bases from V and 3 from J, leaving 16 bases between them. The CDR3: CSVEPHGSYEETQYF. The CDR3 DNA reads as TGCAGCGTTGAACCCCACGGGAGCTATGAAGAGACCCAGTACTTC. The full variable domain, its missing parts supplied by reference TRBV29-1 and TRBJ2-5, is SAVISQKPSRDICQRGTSLTIQCQVDSQVTMMFWYRQQPGQSLTLIATANQGSEATYESGFVIDKFPISRPNLTFSTLTVSNMSPEDSSIYLCSVEPHGSYEETQYFGPGTRLLVL.

DNA of the CDR3: TGCGCCAGCAGCTTGTACGAGACTCAGAACACCGGGGAGCTGTTTTTT. Its translation is CASSLYETQNTGELFF. This chain connects TRBV5-1 to TRBJ2-2, with D uncertain. This CDR3 spans 16 amino acids. Per germline, CDR1 SGHRS and CDR2 YFSETQ. The V end was cut by 1 base, the J end by 1 base, with 11 bases between.

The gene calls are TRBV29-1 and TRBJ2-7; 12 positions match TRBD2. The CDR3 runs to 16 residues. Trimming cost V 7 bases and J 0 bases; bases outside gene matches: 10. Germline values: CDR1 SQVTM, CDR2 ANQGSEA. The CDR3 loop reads CSAILAGGPNSYEQYF. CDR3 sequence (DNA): TGCAGCGCCATCCTAGCGGGAGGGCCGAACTCCTACGAGCAGTACTTC.

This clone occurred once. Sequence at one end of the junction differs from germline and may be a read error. The CDR3 nucleotides are TGTACCAGCAGTGAATACAACGGGACTAGCGCGTACAATGAGCAGTTCTTC. Protein sequence: CTSSEYNGTSAYNEQFF. This chain uses TRBV25-1 with TRBJ2-1; TRBD2 matches at 10 bases. Germline CDR1 and CDR2: MGHDK and SYGVNS. The CDR3 has 17 residues. Complete variable domain (other parts from reference TRBV25-1 and TRBJ2-1): EADIYQTPRYLVIGTGKKITLECSQTMGHDKMYWYQQDPGMELHLIHYSYGVNSTEKGDLSSESTVSRIRTEHFPLTLESARPSHTSQYLCTSSEYNGTSAYNEQFFGPGTRLTVL.

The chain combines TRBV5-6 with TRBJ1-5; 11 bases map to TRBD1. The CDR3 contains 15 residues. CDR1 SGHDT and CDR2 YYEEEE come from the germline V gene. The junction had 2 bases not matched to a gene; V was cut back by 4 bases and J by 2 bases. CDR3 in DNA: TGTGCCAGCAGCAGGACAGGGGGCGGCAATCAGCCCCAGCATTTT. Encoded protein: CASSRTGGGNQPQHF.

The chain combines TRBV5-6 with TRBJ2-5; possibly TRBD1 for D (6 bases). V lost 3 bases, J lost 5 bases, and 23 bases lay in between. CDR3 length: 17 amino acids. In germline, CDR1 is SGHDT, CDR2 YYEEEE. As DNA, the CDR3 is TGTGCCAGCAGCTCCCGGACAGAGGGCAAATGGTTGGAGACCCAGTACTTC. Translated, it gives CASSSRTEGKWLETQYF.

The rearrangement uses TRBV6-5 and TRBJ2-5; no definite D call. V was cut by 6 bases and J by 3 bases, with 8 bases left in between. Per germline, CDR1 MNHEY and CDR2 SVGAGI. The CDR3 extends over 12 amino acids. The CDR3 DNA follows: TGTGCCAGCAGCAATCTAAAAGAGACCCAGTACTTC. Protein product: CASSNLKETQYF.

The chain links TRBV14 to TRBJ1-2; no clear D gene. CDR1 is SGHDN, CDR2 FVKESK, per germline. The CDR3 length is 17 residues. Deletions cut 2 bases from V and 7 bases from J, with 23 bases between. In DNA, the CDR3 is TGTGCCAGCAGCCAACTTCCCCCCGTGCCGGCGGGATCTGGCTACACCTTC. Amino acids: CASSQLPPVPAGSGYTF.

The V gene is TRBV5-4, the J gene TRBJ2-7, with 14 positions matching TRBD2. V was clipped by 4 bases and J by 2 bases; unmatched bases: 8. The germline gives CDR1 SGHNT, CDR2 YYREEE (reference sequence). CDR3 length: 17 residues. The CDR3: CASSVWTSGRLPYEQYF. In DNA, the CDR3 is TGTGCCAGCAGCGTATGGACTAGCGGGAGGCTTCCCTACGAGCAGTACTTC.

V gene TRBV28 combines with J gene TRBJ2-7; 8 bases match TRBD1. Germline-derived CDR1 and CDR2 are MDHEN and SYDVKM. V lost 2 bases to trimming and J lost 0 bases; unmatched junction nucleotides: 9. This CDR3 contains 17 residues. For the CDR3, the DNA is TGTGCCAGCAGTTTAAACCCGACAGGGGAGGACTCCTACGAGCAGTACTTC. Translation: CASSLNPTGEDSYEQYF. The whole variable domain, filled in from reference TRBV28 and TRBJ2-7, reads DVKVTQSSRYLVKRTGEKVFLECVQDMDHENMFWYRQDPGLGLRLIYFSYDVKMKEKGDIPEGYSVSREKKERFSLILESASTNQTSMYLCASSLNPTGEDSYEQYFGPGTRLTVT.

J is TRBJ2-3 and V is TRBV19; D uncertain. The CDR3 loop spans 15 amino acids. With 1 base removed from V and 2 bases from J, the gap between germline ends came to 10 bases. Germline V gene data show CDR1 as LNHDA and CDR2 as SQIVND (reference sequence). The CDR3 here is CASSIGTIITDTQYF. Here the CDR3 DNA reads TGTGCCAGTAGTATAGGGACGATTATCACAGATACGCAGTATTTT.

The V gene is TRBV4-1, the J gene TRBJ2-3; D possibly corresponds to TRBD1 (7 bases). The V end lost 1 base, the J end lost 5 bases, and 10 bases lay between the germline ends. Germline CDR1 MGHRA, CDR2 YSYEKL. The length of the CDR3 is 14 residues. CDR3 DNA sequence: TGCGCCAGCAGCCAAGGGCAGGGGGGAGATACGCAGTATTTT. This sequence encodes CASSQGQGGDTQYF.

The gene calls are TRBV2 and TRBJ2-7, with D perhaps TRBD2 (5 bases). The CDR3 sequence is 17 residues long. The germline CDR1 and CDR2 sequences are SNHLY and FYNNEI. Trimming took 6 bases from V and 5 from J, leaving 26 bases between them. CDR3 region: CASRGDPMSGESNEQYF. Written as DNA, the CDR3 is TGTGCCAGCAGAGGAGACCCAATGAGCGGTGAATCGAACGAGCAGTACTTC.

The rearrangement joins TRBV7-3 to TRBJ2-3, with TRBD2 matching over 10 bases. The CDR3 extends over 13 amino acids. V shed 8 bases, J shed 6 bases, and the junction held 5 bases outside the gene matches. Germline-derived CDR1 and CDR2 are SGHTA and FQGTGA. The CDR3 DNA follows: TGTGCCAGCGGAGCGGGAGGGGAGGATACGCAGTATTTT. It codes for CASGAGGEDTQYF.

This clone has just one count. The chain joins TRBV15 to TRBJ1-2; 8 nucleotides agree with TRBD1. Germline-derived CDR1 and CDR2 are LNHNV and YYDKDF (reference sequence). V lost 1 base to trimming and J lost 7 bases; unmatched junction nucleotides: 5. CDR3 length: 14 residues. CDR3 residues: CATSRARDRSGYTF. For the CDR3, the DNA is TGTGCCACCAGCAGAGCGCGGGACAGGAGTGGCTACACCTTC. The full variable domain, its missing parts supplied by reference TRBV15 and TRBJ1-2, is DAMVIQNPRYQVTQFGKPVTLSCSQTLNHNVMYWYQQKSSQAPKLLFHYYDKDFNNEADTPDNFQSRRPNTSFCFLDIRSPGLGDTAMYLCATSRARDRSGYTFGSGTRLTVV.

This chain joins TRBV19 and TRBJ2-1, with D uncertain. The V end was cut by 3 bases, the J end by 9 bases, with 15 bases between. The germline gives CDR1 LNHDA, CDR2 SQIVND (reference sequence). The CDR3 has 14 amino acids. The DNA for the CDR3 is TGTGCCAGTAGTATCCTCCCGCTAGTGGCTGAGCAGTTCTTC. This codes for CASSILPLVAEQFF. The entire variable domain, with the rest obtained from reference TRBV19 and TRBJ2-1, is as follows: DGGITQSPKYLFRKEGQNVTLSCEQNLNHDAMYWYRQDPGQGLRLIYYSQIVNDFQKGDIAEGYSVSREKKESFPLTVTSAQKNPTAFYLCASSILPLVAEQFFGPGTRLTVL.

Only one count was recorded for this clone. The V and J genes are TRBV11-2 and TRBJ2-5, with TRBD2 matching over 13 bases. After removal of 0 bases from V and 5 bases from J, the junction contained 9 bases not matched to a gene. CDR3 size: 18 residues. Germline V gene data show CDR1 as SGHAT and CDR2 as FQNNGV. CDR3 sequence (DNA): TGTGCCAGCAGCTTAGATCAGGGACTAGCGGGGACGCTGGAGACCCAGTACTTC. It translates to CASSLDQGLAGTLETQYF.

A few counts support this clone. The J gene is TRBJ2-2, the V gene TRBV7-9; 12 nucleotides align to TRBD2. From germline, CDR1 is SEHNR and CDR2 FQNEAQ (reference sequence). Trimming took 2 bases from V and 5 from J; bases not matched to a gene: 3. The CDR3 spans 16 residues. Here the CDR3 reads CASSLQTSGSTGELFF. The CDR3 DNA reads TGTGCCAGCAGCTTACAGACTAGCGGGAGTACCGGGGAGCTGTTTTTT. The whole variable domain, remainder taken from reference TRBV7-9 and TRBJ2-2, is DTGVSQNPRHKITKRGQNVTFRCDPISEHNRLYWYRQTLGQGPEFLTYFQNEAQLEKSRLLSDRFSAERPKGSFSTLEIQRTEQGDSAMYLCASSLQTSGSTGELFFGEGSRLTVL.

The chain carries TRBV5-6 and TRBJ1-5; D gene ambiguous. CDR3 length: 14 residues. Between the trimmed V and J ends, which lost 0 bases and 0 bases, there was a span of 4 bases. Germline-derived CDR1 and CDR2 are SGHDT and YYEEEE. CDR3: CASSLVGSNQPQHF. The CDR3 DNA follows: TGTGCCAGCAGCTTGGTAGGTAGCAATCAGCCCCAGCATTTT.

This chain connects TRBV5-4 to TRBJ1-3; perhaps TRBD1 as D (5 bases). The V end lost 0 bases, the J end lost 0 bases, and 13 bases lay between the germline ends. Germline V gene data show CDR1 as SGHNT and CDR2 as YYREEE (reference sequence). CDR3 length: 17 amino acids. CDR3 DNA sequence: TGTGCCAGCAGCTTGGCCGGGGGTCCTATCTCTGGAAACACCATATATTTT. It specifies CASSLAGGPISGNTIYF.

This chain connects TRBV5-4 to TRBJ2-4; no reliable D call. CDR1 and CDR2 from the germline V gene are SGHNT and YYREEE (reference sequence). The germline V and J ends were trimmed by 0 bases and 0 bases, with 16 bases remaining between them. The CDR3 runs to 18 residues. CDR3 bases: TGTGCCAGCAGCTTGGCCGGTACAGAAGTGGTAGCCAAAAACATTCAGTACTTC. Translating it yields CASSLAGTEVVAKNIQYF.

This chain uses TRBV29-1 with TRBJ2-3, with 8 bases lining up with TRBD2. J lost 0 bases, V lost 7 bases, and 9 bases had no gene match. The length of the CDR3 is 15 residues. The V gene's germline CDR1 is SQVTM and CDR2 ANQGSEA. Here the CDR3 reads CSAQLAEISTDTQYF. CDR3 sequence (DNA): TGCAGCGCCCAACTAGCGGAGATTAGCACAGATACGCAGTATTTT.

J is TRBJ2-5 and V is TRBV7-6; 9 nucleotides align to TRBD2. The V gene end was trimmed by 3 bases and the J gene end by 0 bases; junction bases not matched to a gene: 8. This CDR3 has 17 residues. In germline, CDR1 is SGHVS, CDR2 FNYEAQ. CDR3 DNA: TGTGCCAGCAGCTTCGAAGGTGCGGGAGGGTACCAAGAGACCCAGTACTTC. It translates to CASSFEGAGGYQETQYF.